This T cell receptor beta chain stems from a study of T cells after yellow fever vaccination (dated by TCRdb to about 2019). In the study overall: The SMART-Seq v4 Ultra Low Input RNA kit was used to prepare libraries from fractions with low cell numbers. To follow T-cell clones before and after both primary and booster YFV17D yellow fever vaccination, bulk TCR alpha and beta repertoires underwent longitudinal sequencing. The cohort comprised two healthy male donors, one aged 18 to 30 and one aged 30 to 39 years. Blood samples were taken at several timepoints before and after primary and secondary immunization, and bulk PBMC replicates and cell subsets were isolated. Overall study outcomes, separate from this receptor: Because the study included only a couple of donors, the extent to which the findings can be generalized is limited. Compared with the primary T-cell response, the secondary T-cell response was faster but weaker, reaching its peak on day 5 rather than on day 15. After the booster, most of the clones that had expanded following primary vaccination were detected again (around 97% of CD4 and 88% of CD8), which suggests that memory was broadly maintained. A small fraction of clonotypes showed up in both the CD4 and CD8 compartments, probably as a result of convergent recombination. FACS-sorted repertoires could contain abundant contaminating clonotypes from the bulk population, so computational filtering was required.

At the junction V is shortened by 3 bases and J by 7 bases, with 7 bases in between. Per the germline V gene (reference sequence), LNHNV is the CDR1 and YYDKDF is the CDR2. Including cysteine and phenylalanine, the CDR3 has 12 amino acids. Only the CDR3 portion is preserved as DNA: 36 bases, with reading frame beginning at the first base. The treatment or condition tag for this specimen amounts to: live attenuated yellow fever vaccine strain. At every blood-draw timepoint, two biological replicates of bulk PBMCs were collected. A standard Ficoll-Paque protocol was used to isolate PBMCs from peripheral blood. RNA was extracted with TriZol from bulk PBMCs, CD4 and CD8 fractions, and dextramer-positive and dextramer-negative fractions. For this clonotype: There is no known antigen for this receptor. No qualities accompany the bases; no much larger clone lies one base away.

TCR cDNA was synthesized by 5'RACE template switching, which introduced a universal primer site and unique molecular identifiers. Priming for cDNA synthesis came from both the TCR alpha and TCR beta constant segments. Library amplification involved two PCR steps, and the second step added sample barcodes and sequencing adapters. Sequencing of libraries was performed on Illumina HiSeq 2500 (2x100 bp) or NovaSeq (2x150 bp). The original pipeline was this. MIGEC handled demultiplexing of reads and collapsing into UMI consensus sequences, while MiXCR performed V(D)J alignment. Vaccine-responding clonotypes were identified with edgeR using replicate PBMC samples, with FDR below 0.01 and a log2 fold change above 5 up to day 15 being required. CD4 or CD8 identity was assigned to each bulk clonotype according to whether the clonotype was present at higher abundance in the sequenced CD4 repertoire or the sequenced CD8 repertoire. TCRdb trimmed public reads at Q25 via fastp, called clones via MiXCR and kept in-frame beta chains. Rows merge per CDR3 protein into single entries with the most common DNA and genes. These V and J calls rely on TCRdb rather than the paper's analysis. The sample table shows hundreds of thousands of distinct CDR3 sequences, and about 19% are seen once. The ten largest account for roughly an eighth of the sample.

The chain employs TRBV15 and TRBJ2-1; the D gene identity is not certain. The source material was PBMCs, sampled 15 days after the yellow fever booster vaccination. The receptor was isolated from a man aged 30 to 39 who received the YFV17D yellow fever vaccine. The DNA is as follows: TGTGCCACCAGCAGCTTCCGTAATGAGCAGTTCTTC. It translates as CATSSFRNEQFF.